This T cell receptor beta chain was identified in a study of monozygotic twins with inflammatory bowel disease. Across eight separate reactions for each sample, cDNA was made. UMIs that included a 6-nucleotide sample barcode were added by template switching, which took place during cDNA synthesis. TCRdb re-called the 5' RACE reads; every CDR3 protein appears as one record, without DNA. This specimen shows around 380,000 distinct CDR3 sequences; the ten leading clones hold 2% to 2.5%. Study-level findings and limits: Concordant and discordant twins showed no difference in repertoire similarity, possibly from limited power. IBD-affected twins scored below their healthy co-twins in TCRbeta diversity (inverse Simpson).

The CDR3 is 14 residues long. CDR1 is SGDLS and CDR2 is YYNGEE in the germline V gene. As concerns this clonotype: Its target is unknown.

The clonotype was recovered from a human donor with ulcerative colitis or Crohn's disease, or a healthy co-twin of an affected twin (not recorded which). The specimen sequenced was blood. The chain links TRBV9 to TRBJ2-1; TCRdb selects TRBD1, and the lack of DNA leaves this call unchecked. The CDR3 region is CASSQGGKGNEQFF.